This T cell receptor (beta chain) was sequenced during a study of T cell changes during pregnancy in multiple sclerosis (dated by TCRdb to about 2019). About the full investigation: The study looked at changes in the T cell repertoire across pregnancy in women with multiple sclerosis.

V is cut back by 4 bases and J by 2 bases, with 4 bases in the junction unmatched. CDR3 length: 14 amino acids, cysteine to phenylalanine. The sequence is cut down to CDR3 DNA, 42 bases in frame from base 1. About this clone itself: The target of this receptor is not known. Qualities for individual bases were not recorded, and no much larger clone is one base off.

Libraries came from the immunoSEQ multiplex PCR assay. Entries here come from immuneACCESS through TCRdb and include only in-frame sequences with V and J called. Some clones fail to appear in such tables; in the studies checked, an unresolved V gene covers under half of the shortfall, and the cause of the remainder is unknown. This sample gives roughly 97,000 clones in total; around nine tenths of them show up just once. Of the sample, under 0.85% is held by the ten largest clones. The material sequenced was peripheral blood, taken in the second trimester of pregnancy. The V and J genes are TRBV23-1 and TRBJ2-7; 8 central nucleotides agree with TRBD1. TRBV23-1 is labeled an ORF, and its function is uncertain. The receptor was isolated from a female donor in good health, enrolled as a control in a pregnancy study. The CDR3 region: CASSLDRATYEQYF. The nucleotide sequence is given as TGCGCCAGCAGTCTGGACAGGGCCACCTACGAGCAGTACTTC.